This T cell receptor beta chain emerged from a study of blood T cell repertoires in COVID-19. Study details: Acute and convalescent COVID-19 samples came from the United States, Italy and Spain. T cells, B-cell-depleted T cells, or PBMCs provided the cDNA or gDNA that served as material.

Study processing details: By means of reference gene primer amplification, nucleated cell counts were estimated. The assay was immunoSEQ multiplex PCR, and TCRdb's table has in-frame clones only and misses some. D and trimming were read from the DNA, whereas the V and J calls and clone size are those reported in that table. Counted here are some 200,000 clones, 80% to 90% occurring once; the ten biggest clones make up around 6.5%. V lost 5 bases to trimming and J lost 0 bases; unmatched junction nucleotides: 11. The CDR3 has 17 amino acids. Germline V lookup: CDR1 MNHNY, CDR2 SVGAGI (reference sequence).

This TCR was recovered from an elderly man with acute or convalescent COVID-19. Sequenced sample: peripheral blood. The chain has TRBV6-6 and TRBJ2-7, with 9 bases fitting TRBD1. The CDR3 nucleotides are TGTGCCAGCAGTCCTAACCTGGACAGGGGTAGCTCCTACGAGCAGTACTTC. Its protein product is CASSPNLDRGSSYEQYF.